This passage covers 32 T cell receptor beta chains from one sample sequenced in a study of siplizumab effects on memory and regulatory T cells (dated by TCRdb to about 2019). The protocol used for the library was the immunoSEQ multiplex PCR assay. Sourced from immuneACCESS, this table was stored by TCRdb with only in-frame sequences that have V and J called. A share of the clones is absent; for the studies checked, an unresolved V gene accounts for under half, and the remainder has no known explanation. The sample table lists fewer than 20,000 clones, more than 35% of them with a count of one. The ten largest make up nearly 5% of the sample. These receptors' antigens are unknown. Mixed lymphocyte reaction cells were cocultured at 37°C for 5 to 6 days. The source material was CFSE-low (dividing) CD4+ T cells sorted from an allogeneic mixed lymphocyte reaction. The receptors here all came from a human donor in good health; the cells came from an allogeneic mixed lymphocyte reaction.

This chain connects TRBV28 to TRBJ2-6; D not resolved. Trimming pared 8 bases from V and 2 bases from J, leaving 4 bases between. CDR3 length: 12 amino acids. Germline V gives CDR1 MDHEN, CDR2 SYDVKM. CDR3 DNA: TGTGCCAGCGGAACTGGGGCCAACGTCCTGACTTTC. Residues: CASGTGANVLTF.

By proportion, this clone is medium-sized. The genes are TRBV18 and TRBJ1-4; the match to TRBD1 covers 10 bases. The CDR3 is made up of 16 amino acids. The germline V gene has CDR1 KGHSH and CDR2 LQKENI. J lost 6 bases, V lost 2 bases, and 6 bases had no gene match. The CDR3 loop is CASSPSAGTGDEKLFF. The CDR3 bases are TGTGCCAGCTCACCATCCGCCGGGACAGGGGATGAAAAACTGTTTTTT.

The rearrangement links TRBV5-1 to TRBJ2-3; TRBD2 is a possible D gene (6 bases). Per the germline V gene, CDR1 is SGHRS and CDR2 is YFSETQ. This CDR3 is built from 15 residues. Between the trimmed V and J ends, which lost 4 bases and 4 bases, there was a span of 16 bases. CDR3 DNA: TGCGCCAGCAGCAGGCCCGGGACTTTCCCAGATACGCAGTATTTT. This codes for CASSRPGTFPDTQYF.

This clone occurred a few times. The chain joins TRBV28 to TRBJ1-6; D is undetermined. Per the germline V gene, CDR1 is MDHEN and CDR2 is SYDVKM. CDR3 length: 13 amino acids. V was clipped by 6 bases and J by 8 bases, with 11 bases between them. The CDR3 DNA reads as TGTGCCAGCAGACAACTGGTCTATTCACCCCTCCACTTT. This encodes CASRQLVYSPLHF.

This clone has a handful of counts. The CDR3 loop reads CAWSVVGREGAEAFF. CDR3 in DNA: TGTGCCTGGAGTGTCGTGGGGCGGGAGGGGGCTGAAGCTTTCTTT. The chain has TRBV30 and TRBJ1-1; a weak D match, TRBD1 (6 bases). Trimming took off 0 bases at V and 6 bases at J, with 17 bases between the two ends. From germline, CDR1 is GTSNPN and CDR2 SVGIG (reference sequence). The CDR3 is 15 amino acids.

This clone is classed as medium-sized. This chain joins TRBV2 and TRBJ2-7; no clear D. The CDR3 contains 15 residues. Trimming took 8 bases from V and 3 from J, leaving 20 bases between them. The V gene's germline CDR1 is SNHLY and CDR2 FYNNEI. As DNA, the CDR3 is TGTGCCAGCGTGGAGCTAGATTCCAGCTTCTACGAGCAGTACTTC. Translating it yields CASVELDSSFYEQYF.

The genes are TRBV5-6 and TRBJ2-3, with D maybe TRBD2 (6 bases). The germline gives CDR1 SGHDT, CDR2 YYEEEE. The CDR3 totals 17 residues. Between the trimmed V and J ends, which lost 3 bases and 5 bases, there was a span of 22 bases. In nucleotides, the CDR3 is TGTGCCAGCAGCTCGGCCACGGCGGGGTCTACGAGAGATACGCAGTATTTT. Translation: CASSSATAGSTRDTQYF.

This clone was seen repeatedly, ten times or more. The sample has other DNA sequences that encode this CDR3 too. The chain has TRBV28 and TRBJ1-6; possible D gene TRBD1, 5 bases. Germline loops: CDR1 MDHEN, CDR2 SYDVKM. The CDR3 consists of 15 residues. Trimming took off 2 bases at V and 9 bases at J, with 14 bases between the two ends. This CDR3 is CASSLDGWGGSPLHF. The CDR3 bases are TGTGCCAGCAGTTTAGACGGGTGGGGGGGTTCACCCCTCCACTTT.

This clone was seen only a few times. The chain couples TRBV9 to TRBJ2-3; 8 bases align to TRBD2. In germline, CDR1 is SGDLS, CDR2 YYNGEE. This CDR3 has 14 amino acids. V lost 0 bases and J lost 5; bases outside the gene matches: 2. CDR3 sequence reads: CASSVDGGEDTQYF. CDR3 bases: TGTGCCAGCAGCGTAGACGGGGGGGAAGATACGCAGTATTTT.

The V and J genes are TRBV2 and TRBJ1-5, with D perhaps matching TRBD1 (5 bases). The germline V gene has CDR1 SNHLY and CDR2 FYNNEI. The CDR3 loop spans 13 amino acids. Trimming pared 8 bases from V and 3 bases from J, leaving 11 bases between. The CDR3 region is CASRDATNQPQHF. The CDR3 bases are TGTGCCAGCCGGGACGCAACCAATCAGCCCCAGCATTTT.

The V gene is TRBV18, the J gene TRBJ2-7; D remains ambiguous. V was clipped by 4 bases and J by 0 bases, with 10 bases between them. Germline V gene data show CDR1 as KGHSH and CDR2 as LQKENI. The CDR3 has 14 residues. CDR3 nucleotides: TGTGCCAGCTCACTCCTGAGAAGCTCCTACGAGCAGTACTTC. Translating gives CASSLLRSSYEQYF.

The rearrangement links TRBV7-2 to TRBJ1-4, with 8 nucleotides matching TRBD1. With V trimmed by 5 bases and J by 7 bases, 3 bases remained unmatched. This CDR3 has 13 residues. Germline loops: CDR1 SGHTA, CDR2 FQGNSA. CDR3 DNA: TGTGCCAGCAGCGGACAGGGTGGTGAAAAACTGTTTTTT. It encodes CASSGQGGEKLFF.

The CDR3 DNA sequence: TGTGCCAGCTTAACGGTCGACACTGAAGCTTTCTTT. Protein: CASLTVDTEAFF. The genes are TRBV6-6 and TRBJ1-1; D remains ambiguous. The CDR3 totals 12 residues. Germline values: CDR1 MNHNY, CDR2 SVGAGI (reference sequence). V was shortened by 8 bases and J by 3 bases, with 10 bases between the two germline ends.

The V and J genes are TRBV7-8 and TRBJ2-7, with a possible D match to TRBD2 (5 bases). CDR3 size: 15 residues. Trimming stripped 4 bases from V and 4 bases from J, with 17 bases between. The V gene's germline CDR1 is SGHVS and CDR2 FQNEAQ. CDR3 sequence (DNA): TGTGCCAGCAGCTGGGATCCGGGGAACTCATACGAGCAGTACTTC. As protein: CASSWDPGNSYEQYF.

This clone showed up just a few times. The chain carries TRBV18 and TRBJ1-6; weak D call: TRBD1 (5 bases). The CDR3 extends over 16 amino acids. V lost 2 bases and J lost 7, with 15 bases in between. Germline CDR1 is KGHSH and CDR2 is LQKENI. DNA of the CDR3: TGTGCCAGCTCACCAAACCCCCGGACAAGCAATTCACCCCTCCACTTT. Residues: CASSPNPRTSNSPLHF.

The gene calls are TRBV6-5 and TRBJ2-7; TRBD1 is a possible D gene (6 bases). V lost 0 bases and J 3 bases, leaving 9 bases between the germline ends. CDR3 size: 14 residues. Germline CDR1 reads MNHEY; CDR2 reads SVGAGI. The DNA for the CDR3 is TGTGCCAGCAGTTACTCGACAGGTTACTACGAGCAGTACTTC. Translated: CASSYSTGYYEQYF.

The chain couples TRBV6-6 to TRBJ1-2; D is uncertain. The CDR3 is made up of 14 amino acids. From germline, CDR1 is MNHNY and CDR2 SVGAGI (reference sequence). V was cut by 6 bases and J by 3 bases, with 14 bases left in between. Here the CDR3 DNA reads TGTGCCAGCAGCCCTACCGACAAGTACTATGGCTACACCTTC. Its protein product is CASSPTDKYYGYTF.

J is TRBJ1-4 and V is TRBV9, with D possibly being TRBD1 (5 bases). Germline CDR1 reads SGDLS; CDR2 reads YYNGEE. This CDR3 comprises 14 residues. Trimming cost V 4 bases and J 8 bases, with 15 bases left between them. The CDR3 bases are TGTGCCAGCAGCAGCCGAGGGGAGTGGGAAAAACTGTTTTTT. Translated: CASSSRGEWEKLFF.

This clone turned up a few times. The V call is TRBV5-5, the J call TRBJ2-3, with 9 bases identical to TRBD2. The V segment lost 0 bases and the J segment 4 bases; nucleotides outside the gene matches: 9. Germline lookup yields CDR1 SGHKS and CDR2 YYEKEE (reference sequence). The CDR3 runs to 17 residues. Written as DNA, the CDR3 is TGTGCCAGCAGCTTGGATCTAGCGGGGTCCCTCGCAGATACGCAGTATTTT. Its protein is CASSLDLAGSLADTQYF.

This chain uses TRBV7-9 with TRBJ2-3, with unresolved D. The germline CDR1 and CDR2 sequences are SEHNR and FQNEAQ (reference sequence). The CDR3 extends over 14 amino acids. V was shortened by 6 bases and J by 2 bases, with 12 bases between the two germline ends. The chain's CDR3 is CASSYSGSTDTQYF. The CDR3 DNA is TGTGCCAGCAGTTACTCCGGGTCCACAGATACGCAGTATTTT. The full variable domain, completed using reference TRBV7-9 and TRBJ2-3, is DTGVSQNPRHKITKRGQNVTFRCDPISEHNRLYWYRQTLGQGPEFLTYFQNEAQLEKSRLLSDRFSAERPKGSFSTLEIQRTEQGDSAMYLCASSYSGSTDTQYFGPGTRLTVL.

This rearrangement joins TRBV5-4 to TRBJ1-2; perhaps TRBD1 as D (5 bases). CDR3 length: 13 amino acids. Germline loops: CDR1 SGHNT, CDR2 YYREEE (reference sequence). Trimming pared 0 bases from V and 5 bases from J, leaving 8 bases between. CDR3 nucleotide sequence: TGTGCCAGCAGCTTGGCCCAGGGTTATGGCTACACCTTC. Translating gives CASSLAQGYGYTF. The full variable domain, with the rest looked up from reference TRBV5-4 and TRBJ1-2, is ETGVTQSPTHLIKTRGQQVTLRCSSQSGHNTVSWYQQALGQGPQFIFQYYREEENGRGNFPPRFSGLQFPNYSSELNVNALELDDSALYLCASSLAQGYGYTFGSGTRLTVV.

The rearrangement uses TRBV2 and TRBJ1-6; no firm D call. The CDR3 loop spans 13 amino acids. Trimming shortened V by 5 bases and J by 7 bases, and 9 bases separated the two germline ends. Germline-derived CDR1 and CDR2 are SNHLY and FYNNEI. The CDR3 is CASSLMPNSPLHF. CDR3 DNA: TGTGCCAGCAGTCTCATGCCAAATTCACCCCTCCACTTT.

The gene calls are TRBV19 and TRBJ2-3; D perhaps matches TRBD1 (6 bases). V was trimmed by 7 bases and J by 2 bases, leaving 13 bases between them. Germline V lookup: CDR1 LNHDA, CDR2 SQIVND (reference sequence). The CDR3 is 14 residues long. The DNA for the CDR3 is TGTGCCAGTACTCCTCAGGGGTTCACAGATACGCAGTATTTT. It encodes CASTPQGFTDTQYF.

This clone is medium-sized by share. The rearrangement joins TRBV30 to TRBJ2-4, with a possible D match to TRBD1 (6 bases). Germline V CDR1 and CDR2: GTSNPN, SVGIG (reference sequence). The CDR3 has 14 residues. V shed 2 bases and J shed 13 bases, with 21 bases lying between them. This chain's CDR3 is CAWSFPAGERTQYF. The CDR3 DNA reads as TGTGCCTGGAGTTTTCCCGCAGGGGAGAGAACACAGTACTTC.

This chain uses TRBV5-4 with TRBJ2-3; 9 bases are shared with TRBD2. The germline V gene encodes CDR1 SGHNT and CDR2 YYREEE (reference sequence). V dropped 6 bases and J dropped 2; count of bases not matched to a gene: 10. The CDR3 spans 16 residues. CDR3 in amino acids: CASNRRGGYTTDTQYF. CDR3 DNA: TGTGCCAGCAACCGGCGGGGGGGTTACACCACAGATACGCAGTATTTT.

For the CDR3, the DNA is TGTGCCAGCAGCTTAATAGGGGGGGAGACCCAGTACTTC. This sequence encodes CASSLIGGETQYF. The rearrangement links TRBV7-9 to TRBJ2-5; D tentatively fits TRBD1 or TRBD2 (6 bases each). This CDR3 has 13 residues. CDR1 SEHNR and CDR2 FQNEAQ come from the germline V gene (reference sequence). With 2 bases removed from V and 5 bases from J, the gap between germline ends came to 9 bases. The full variable domain, its missing parts supplied by reference TRBV7-9 and TRBJ2-5, is DTGVSQNPRHKITKRGQNVTFRCDPISEHNRLYWYRQTLGQGPEFLTYFQNEAQLEKSRLLSDRFSAERPKGSFSTLEIQRTEQGDSAMYLCASSLIGGETQYFGPGTRLLVL.

V and J are TRBV7-3 and TRBJ2-1; 9 nucleotides agree with TRBD1. V shed 3 bases, J shed 1 base, and the junction held 1 base outside the gene matches. The CDR3 totals 15 residues. Germline assignment: CDR1 SGHTA and CDR2 FQGTGA. CDR3 loop: CASSFGTGSYNEQFF. The CDR3 bases are TGTGCCAGCAGCTTCGGGACAGGGTCCTACAATGAGCAGTTCTTC.

The V and J genes are TRBV6-5 and TRBJ2-7, with D possibly called TRBD1 or TRBD2 (5 bases each). Germline CDR1 reads MNHEY; CDR2 reads SVGAGI. Trimming pared 8 bases from V and 4 bases from J, leaving 18 bases between. The CDR3 sequence is 14 residues long. CDR3 in DNA: TGTGCCAGCCGCTTGGGCAGACAGCGGTACGAGCAGTACTTC. Its protein is CASRLGRQRYEQYF.

J is TRBJ1-2 and V is TRBV5-6; 8 nucleotides match TRBD1. Germline V CDR1 and CDR2: SGHDT, YYEEEE. This CDR3 contains 13 residues. The ends lost 3 bases at V and 8 bases at J; junction bases unmatched: 6. The CDR3 sequence is CASSYWTGLGYTF. The CDR3, as DNA: TGTGCCAGCAGCTATTGGACAGGGTTAGGCTACACCTTC.

J is TRBJ1-2 and V is TRBV6-1; D is undetermined. CDR1 and CDR2 from the germline V gene are MNHNS and SASEGT. V lost 0 bases, J lost 8 bases, and 16 bases lay in between. The CDR3 extends over 15 amino acids. This CDR3 reads CASSEAHPPVRGYTF. The DNA of the CDR3 is TGTGCCAGCAGTGAAGCCCACCCCCCCGTGCGCGGCTACACCTTC.

The genes are TRBV2 and TRBJ2-3, with a tentative D call TRBD2 (6 bases). The CDR3 is 14 residues long. With 6 bases removed from V and 0 bases from J, the gap between germline ends came to 10 bases. Germline V gene lookup returns CDR1 SNHLY and CDR2 FYNNEI. CDR3 nucleotide sequence: TGTGCCAGCAGACCCGGGACTAGCACAGATACGCAGTATTTT. It yields the protein CASRPGTSTDTQYF.

In its sample, this clone was seen a few times. The chain carries TRBV2 and TRBJ2-2; tentatively, D is TRBD2 (6 bases). Germline V gene lookup returns CDR1 SNHLY and CDR2 FYNNEI. This CDR3 region has 14 residues. V lost 9 bases and J lost 0, with 11 bases in between. The CDR3 reads CARSGLSNTGELFF. CDR3 bases: TGTGCCAGGTCGGGACTTTCGAACACCGGGGAGCTGTTTTTT.